Following are 4 T cell receptor beta chains from one sample sequenced in a study of graft-versus-host responses after intestinal transplantation (dated by TCRdb to about 2021). Receptors were amplified or captured by the immunoSEQ multiplex PCR assay. In TCRdb, the immuneACCESS table is reduced to in-frame sequences with V and J assigned. These tables do not hold every clone; where another copy was compared, an unresolved V gene accounts for under half, and the others remain unexplained. Recorded for this sample are tens of thousands of clones; roughly 93% of them occurred a single time. The top ten constitute about 19% of the sample. Antigens of these TCRs are unknown. Reading the label with the study, this specimen's time point is: cells obtained before transplantation from donor or recipient. The sample here was unstimulated CD8+ T cells sorted from spleen or lymph node cells, taken before transplant. Receptors were obtained from a human donor who was the organ donor for an intestinal transplant.

V usage is TRBV6-1 and J usage is TRBJ2-7; the D gene could be TRBD1 or TRBD2 (6 bases each). The germline V gene encodes CDR1 MNHNS and CDR2 SASEGT. V lost 4 bases and J 0 bases, leaving 13 bases between the germline ends. The CDR3 is 15 residues long. The CDR3 DNA follows: TGTGCCAGCAGTGGGCGGGACATCTCCTCCTACGAGCAGTACTTC. This gives the protein CASSGRDISSYEQYF.

The J gene is TRBJ2-7, the V gene TRBV5-4; 11 bases fit TRBD2. The germline V gene has CDR1 SGHNT and CDR2 YYREEE (reference sequence). This CDR3 contains 14 residues. V shed 2 bases, J shed 3 bases, and the junction held 1 base outside the gene matches. Here the CDR3 reads CASSFGLAGYEQYF. The DNA of the CDR3 is TGTGCCAGCAGCTTCGGACTAGCGGGCTACGAGCAGTACTTC.

The chain employs TRBV27 and TRBJ2-2; D is uncertain. The length of the CDR3 is 15 residues. Germline V gives CDR1 MNHEY, CDR2 SMNVEV (reference sequence). V was trimmed by 8 bases and J by 7 bases, leaving 20 bases between them. The DNA of the CDR3 is TGTGCCAGCCGGCCCGGAATAGCAGGTTTCGGGGAGCTGTTTTTT. Translating it yields CASRPGIAGFGELFF.

Only one count was recorded for this clone. The chain links TRBV19 to TRBJ2-1; 9 bases map to TRBD2. Per the germline V gene, CDR1 is LNHDA and CDR2 is SQIVND (reference sequence). J lost 4 bases, V lost 8 bases, and 6 bases had no gene match. This CDR3 is built from 14 residues. This chain's CDR3 is CASHSGRDYNEQFF. For the CDR3, the DNA is TGTGCCAGTCATAGCGGGAGAGATTACAATGAGCAGTTCTTC.